The rows below give T cell receptor beta chains drawn from one sample of a study of blood T cell repertoires in COVID-19. The protocol was immunoSEQ multiplex PCR, while the TCRdb copy is restricted to in-frame clones and leaves out a portion. The table includes approximately 120,000 clones, over 70% detected once. The sample consisted of peripheral blood. These receptors originate from a man of 80 years or more with acute or convalescent COVID-19. The conserved cysteine and the conserved F or W are not part of the CDR3 here.

>TRBV14|TRBJ2-1
ASSALRGGAPYNEQF
>TRBV7-9|TRBJ1-6
ASSLGIGDADSPLH
>TRBV23-1|TRBJ1-1
ASSQQTGPEAF
>TRBV27|TRBJ2-1
ASSWASGYGEQF
>TRBV3-1/TRBV3-2|TRBJ2-7
ASSQGQGLLYEQY
>TRBV7-9|TRBJ2-3
ASSLSMAGSTDTQY
>TRBV12-3/TRBV12-4|TRBJ2-7
ASSYSKTYEQY
>TRBV28|TRBJ1-2
ATLRYGYT
>TRBV5-1|TRBJ2-1
ASSLAASGGNEQF
>TRBV30|TRBJ2-3
AWSDGLQTDTQY
>TRBV4-1|TRBJ1-2
ASSQDLIQVNYGYT
>TRBV4-2|TRBJ2-7
ASSHPTGTYTYEQY
>TRBV30|TRBJ1-6
AWSIGGRGPRGSPLH
>TRBV28|TRBJ2-7
ASSHGGQFYPYEQY
>TRBV19|TRBJ1-1
ASSFLPPGQGGTEAF
>TRBV19|TRBJ1-5
ASSIQGSQPQH
>TRBV6-5|TRBJ2-3
ASTDSTDTQY
>TRBV25-1|TRBJ1-2
ASSQRDSRYGYT
>TRBV7-2|TRBJ2-3
ASSSARYRGRADTQY
>TRBV5-4|TRBJ2-6
ASSPNRGGLGANVLT